This T cell receptor beta chain was found in a study of cytomegalovirus exposure and HLA in healthy donors. Overall study context: HLA-typed donors were the source of tens of millions of unique TCRs, which an early data release held.

Study results and limitations: Some TCR beta chains (roughly 160 of them) were listed as cytomegalovirus-associated. In an earlier analysis, productive rearrangement rates for most beta V segments clustered near 87% or 30%. In presence/absence analyses, roughly uniform sequencing depth across donors was assumed.

Researchers ran the PCR with 60 Vbeta and 13 Jbeta primers. The assay was immunoSEQ multiplex PCR, and TCRdb's table has in-frame clones only and misses some. Of around 150,000 clones in the sample, under 90% were seen once. Regarding this clone: Its antigen is currently unknown.

There are 14 residues in the CDR3. CDR1 GTSNPN and CDR2 SVGIG come from the germline V gene (reference sequence). V trimming: 3 bases; J trimming: 7 bases; junction bases outside the gene matches: 8. The rearrangement joins TRBV30 to TRBJ2-2, with TRBD1 matching over 7 bases. Material for sequencing was PBMCs. The sequence derives from a boy younger than 10 in good health and CMV-seronegative. This CDR3 reads CAWSPVDRDGELFF. In DNA, the CDR3 is TGTGCCTGGAGCCCCGTCGACAGGGACGGGGAGCTGTTTTTT.